The clone carrying this TCR beta chain was found once. The antigen is unknown. The time point was: week 47, end of study. In the vaccine, a single dose held 300 ug of the mutant IDH1 20-mer peptide, along with topical imiquimod. The data are from a study of a mutant IDH1 vaccine in newly diagnosed glioma. Generated by immunoSEQ multiplex PCR, the TCRdb table keeps only in-frame clones and is missing some. The sample has tens of thousands of clones; less than 65% are singletons. The germline V gene has CDR1 SQVTM and CDR2 ANQGSEA. This CDR3 has 12 amino acids. This specimen was peripheral blood mononuclear cells (PBMCs), taken from a glioma patient whose treatment included an IDH1 peptide vaccine. The receptor's source is a man aged 40-50 years with glioma. Some clones in this sample may be carry-over from other donors' samples. The chain employs TRBV29-1 and TRBJ1-2; D is undetermined. CDR3 sequence reads: CSAGHHLGGYTF. In DNA form, the CDR3 reads TGCAGTGCCGGTCACCACCTCGGTGGCTACACCTTC.